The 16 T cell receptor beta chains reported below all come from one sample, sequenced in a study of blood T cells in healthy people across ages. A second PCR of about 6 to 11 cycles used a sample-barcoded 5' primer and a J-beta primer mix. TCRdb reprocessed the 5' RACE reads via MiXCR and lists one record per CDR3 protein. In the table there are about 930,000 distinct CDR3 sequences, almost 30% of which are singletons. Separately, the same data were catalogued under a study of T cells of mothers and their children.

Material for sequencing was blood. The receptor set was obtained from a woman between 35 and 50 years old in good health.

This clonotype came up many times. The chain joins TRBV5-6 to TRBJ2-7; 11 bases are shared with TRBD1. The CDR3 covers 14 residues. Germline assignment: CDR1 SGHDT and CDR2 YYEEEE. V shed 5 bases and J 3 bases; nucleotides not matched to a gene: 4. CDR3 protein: CASSPGQGDYEQYF. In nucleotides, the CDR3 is TGTGCCAGCAGTCCGGGACAGGGGGACTACGAGCAGTACTTC.

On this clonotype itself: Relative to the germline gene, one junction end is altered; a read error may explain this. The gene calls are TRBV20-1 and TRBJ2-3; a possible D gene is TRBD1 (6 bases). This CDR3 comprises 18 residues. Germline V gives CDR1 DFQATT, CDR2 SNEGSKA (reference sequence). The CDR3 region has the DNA TGCAGTGCTAGAGAACCCCCAGGGCTCGAAGGATGGACAGACACGCGGTATTTT. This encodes CSAREPPGLEGWTDTRYF.

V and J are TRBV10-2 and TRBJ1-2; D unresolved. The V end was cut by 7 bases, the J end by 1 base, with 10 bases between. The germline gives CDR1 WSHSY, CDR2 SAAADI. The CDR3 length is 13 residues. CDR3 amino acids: CASMVKVNYGYTF. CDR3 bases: TGCGCCAGCATGGTAAAGGTTAACTATGGCTACACCTTC.

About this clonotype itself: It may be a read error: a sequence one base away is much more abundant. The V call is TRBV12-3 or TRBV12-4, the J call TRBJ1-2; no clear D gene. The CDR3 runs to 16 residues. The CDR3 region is CASSLAREGWSYSYTF. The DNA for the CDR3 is TGTGCCAGCAGTTTAGCGAGGGAGGGCTGGTCCTATAGCTACACCTTC.

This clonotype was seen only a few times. The CDR3 loop reads CAWSVIGGRFSTQYF. The CDR3 nucleotides read TGTGCCTGGAGTGTAATTGGGGGGCGCTTCTCCACTCAGTACTTC. J is TRBJ2-4 and V is TRBV30; D is possibly TRBD1 or TRBD2 (6 bases each). CDR3 size: 15 residues. The V end lost 0 bases, the J end lost 12 bases, and 21 bases lay between the germline ends. Looked up from germline, CDR1 is GTSNPN and CDR2 is SVGIG (reference sequence).

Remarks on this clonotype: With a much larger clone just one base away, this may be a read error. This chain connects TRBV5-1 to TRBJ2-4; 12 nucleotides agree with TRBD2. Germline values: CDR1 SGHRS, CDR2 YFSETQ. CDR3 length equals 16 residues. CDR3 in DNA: TGCGCCAGCAGCTCACTAGCGGGGGGCCTAACCTACGAGCAGAACTTC. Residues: CASSSLAGGLTYEQNF. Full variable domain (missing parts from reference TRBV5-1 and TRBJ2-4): KAGVTQTPRYLIKTRGQQVTLSCSPISGHRSVSWYQQTPGQGLQFLFEYFSETQRNKGNFPGRFSGRQFSNSRSEMNVSTLELGDSALYLCASSSLAGGLTYEQNFGAGTRLSVL.

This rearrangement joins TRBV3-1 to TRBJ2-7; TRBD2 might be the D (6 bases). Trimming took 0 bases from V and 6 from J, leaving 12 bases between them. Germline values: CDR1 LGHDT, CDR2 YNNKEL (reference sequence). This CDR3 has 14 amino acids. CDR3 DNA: TGTGCCAGCAGCCAAGATCCCATGGGGGGCGAGCAGTACTTC. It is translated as CASSQDPMGGEQYF.

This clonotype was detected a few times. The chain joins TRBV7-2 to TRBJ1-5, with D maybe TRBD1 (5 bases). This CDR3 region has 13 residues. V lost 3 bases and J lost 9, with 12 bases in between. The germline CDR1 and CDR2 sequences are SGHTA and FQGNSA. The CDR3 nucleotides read TGTGCCAGCAGCTTGGACAAGGGACTGCCCCAGCATTTT. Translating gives CASSLDKGLPQHF.

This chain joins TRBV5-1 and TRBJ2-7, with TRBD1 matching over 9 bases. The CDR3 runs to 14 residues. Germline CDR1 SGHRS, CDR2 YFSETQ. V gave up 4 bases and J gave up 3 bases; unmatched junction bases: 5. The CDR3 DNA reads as TGCGCCAGCAGCACGGTGACAGGGGGCTACGAGCAGTACTTC. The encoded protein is CASSTVTGGYEQYF. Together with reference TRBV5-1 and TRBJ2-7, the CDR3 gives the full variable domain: KAGVTQTPRYLIKTRGQQVTLSCSPISGHRSVSWYQQTPGQGLQFLFEYFSETQRNKGNFPGRFSGRQFSNSRSEMNVSTLELGDSALYLCASSTVTGGYEQYFGPGTRLTVT.

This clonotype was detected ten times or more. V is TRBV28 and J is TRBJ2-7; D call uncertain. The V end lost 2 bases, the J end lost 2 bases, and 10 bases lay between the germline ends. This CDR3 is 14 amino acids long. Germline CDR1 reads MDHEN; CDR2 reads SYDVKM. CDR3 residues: CASSLTQRAYEQYF. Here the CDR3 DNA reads TGTGCCAGCAGTTTAACCCAGAGAGCCTACGAGCAGTACTTC.

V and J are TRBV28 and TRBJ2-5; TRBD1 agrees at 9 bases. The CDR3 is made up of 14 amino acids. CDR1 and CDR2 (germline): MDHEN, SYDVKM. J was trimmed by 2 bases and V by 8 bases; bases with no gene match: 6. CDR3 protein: CASALQGAQETQYF. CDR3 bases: TGTGCCAGCGCATTACAGGGGGCACAAGAGACCCAGTACTTC.

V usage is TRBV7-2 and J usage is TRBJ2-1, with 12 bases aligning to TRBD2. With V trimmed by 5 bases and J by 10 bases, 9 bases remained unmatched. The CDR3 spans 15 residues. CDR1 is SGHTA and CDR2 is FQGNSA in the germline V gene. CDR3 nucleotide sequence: TGTGCCAGCAGCCTACAGCGGACTAGCGGGGCCGAGCAGTTCTTC. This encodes CASSLQRTSGAEQFF.

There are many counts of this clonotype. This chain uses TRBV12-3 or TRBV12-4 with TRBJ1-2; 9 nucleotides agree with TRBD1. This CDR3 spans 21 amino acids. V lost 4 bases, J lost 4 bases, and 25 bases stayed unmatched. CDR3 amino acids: CASSSTPRFGTRDRAVYGYTF. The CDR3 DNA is TGTGCCAGCAGTTCCACACCACGTTTTGGGACCCGGGACAGGGCAGTCTATGGCTACACCTTC.

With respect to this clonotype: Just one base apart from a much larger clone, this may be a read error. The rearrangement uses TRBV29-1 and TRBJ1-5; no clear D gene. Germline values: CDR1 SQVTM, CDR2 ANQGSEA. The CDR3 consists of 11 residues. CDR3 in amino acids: CGRAENQPQHF. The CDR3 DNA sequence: TGCGGCCGTGCGGAAAATCAGCCCCAGCATTTT.

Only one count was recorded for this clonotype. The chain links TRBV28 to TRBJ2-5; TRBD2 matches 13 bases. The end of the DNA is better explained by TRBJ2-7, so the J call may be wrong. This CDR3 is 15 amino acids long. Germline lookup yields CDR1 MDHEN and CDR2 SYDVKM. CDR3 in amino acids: CASRLLAGGLYEQYF. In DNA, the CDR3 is TGTGCCAGCAGGCTACTAGCGGGAGGGTTGTACGAGCAGTACTTC.

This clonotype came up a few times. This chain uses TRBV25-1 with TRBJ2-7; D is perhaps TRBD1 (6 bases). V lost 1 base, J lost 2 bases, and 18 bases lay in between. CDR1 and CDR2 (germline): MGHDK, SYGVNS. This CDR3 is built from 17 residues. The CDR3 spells CASSELGRGGLTYEQYF. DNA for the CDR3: TGTGCCAGCAGTGAATTAGGTCGTGGGGGCCTAACCTACGAGCAGTACTTC.